Following are 3 T cell receptor beta chains from one sample sequenced in a study of blood T cell repertoires in COVID-19. TCRdb's table, derived via immunoSEQ multiplex PCR, lists solely in-frame clones and lacks some. The sample shows hundreds of thousands of clones, approximately 90% of them seen only once. Sequencing input: PBMCs or T cells enriched from blood (not recorded which). Every receptor here comes from a woman aged 18-29 years who had recovered from COVID-19.

Here the CDR3 reads CAWSQVGGTEAFF. Written as DNA, the CDR3 is TGTGCCTGGAGCCAAGTCGGCGGCACTGAAGCTTTCTTT. This chain joins TRBV30 and TRBJ1-1; D is unclear. Germline assignment: CDR1 GTSNPN and CDR2 SVGIG (reference sequence). V shed 3 bases and J shed 4 bases, with 12 bases lying between them. There are 13 residues in the CDR3.

This clone has more than one count but fewer than ten. The CDR3 sequence: CSARQGIGGEAFF. The CDR3, as DNA: TGCAGCGCCCGACAGGGGATAGGAGGTGAAGCTTTCTTT. This chain connects TRBV29-1 to TRBJ1-1; 8 bases agree with TRBD1. This CDR3 comprises 13 residues. CDR1 is SQVTM and CDR2 is ANQGSEA in the germline V gene. The ends lost 7 bases at V and 7 bases at J; junction bases unmatched: 11.

The CDR3 DNA reads TGTGCCAGTAGTATAGGCGAATTGGGGCGCCAGGAGCAGTTCTTC. It yields the protein CASSIGELGRQEQFF. The rearrangement uses TRBV19 and TRBJ2-1, with D possibly TRBD1 on 5 matching bases. Germline CDR1 reads LNHDA; CDR2 reads SQIVND (reference sequence). Trimming removed 1 base from V and 10 bases from J, with 17 bases in between. This CDR3 region has 15 residues.